This T cell receptor (beta chain) stems from a study of T cells expressing NK-cell markers. TCRdb reprocessed the 5' RACE reads, with one entry per CDR3 protein and no DNA. The sample totals some 140,000 distinct CDR3 sequences. This CDR3 has 12 amino acids. Germline CDR1 is SQVTM and CDR2 is ANQGSEA. Sequenced input: blood T cells: a sorted CD56 or NKG2C T cell subset, CD4+ or CD8+ T cells, or bulk PBMC T cells (not recorded which). The V call is TRBV29-1, the J call TRBJ2-1; TCRdb's assignment of TRBD2 cannot be checked, as there is no DNA. The clonotype comes from a woman aged 50 to 60 in good health. The CDR3 here is CSVALEVYEQFF.